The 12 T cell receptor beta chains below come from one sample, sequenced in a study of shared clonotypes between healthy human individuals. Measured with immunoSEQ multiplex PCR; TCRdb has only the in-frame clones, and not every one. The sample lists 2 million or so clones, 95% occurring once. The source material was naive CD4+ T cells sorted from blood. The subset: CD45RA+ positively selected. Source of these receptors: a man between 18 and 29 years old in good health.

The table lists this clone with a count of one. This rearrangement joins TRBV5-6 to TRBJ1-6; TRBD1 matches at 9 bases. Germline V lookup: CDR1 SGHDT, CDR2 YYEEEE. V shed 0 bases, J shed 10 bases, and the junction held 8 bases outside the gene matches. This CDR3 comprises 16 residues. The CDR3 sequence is CASSLADRGSASPLHF. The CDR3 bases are TGTGCCAGCAGCTTGGCGGACAGGGGTTCGGCGTCACCCCTCCACTTT.

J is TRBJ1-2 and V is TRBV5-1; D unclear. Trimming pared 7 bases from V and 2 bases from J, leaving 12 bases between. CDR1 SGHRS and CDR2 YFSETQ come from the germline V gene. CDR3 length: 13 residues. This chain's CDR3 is CASDGPSNYGYTF. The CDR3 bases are TGCGCCAGCGACGGCCCCTCGAACTATGGCTACACCTTC.

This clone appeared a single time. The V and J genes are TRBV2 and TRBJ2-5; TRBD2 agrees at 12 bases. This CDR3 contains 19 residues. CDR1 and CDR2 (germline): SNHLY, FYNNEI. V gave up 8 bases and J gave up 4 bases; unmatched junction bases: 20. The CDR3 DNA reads TGTGCCAGCGCAAAGTCAGCCCTCGGACTAGCGGGGTTACGAGAGACCCAGTACTTC. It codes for CASAKSALGLAGLRETQYF.

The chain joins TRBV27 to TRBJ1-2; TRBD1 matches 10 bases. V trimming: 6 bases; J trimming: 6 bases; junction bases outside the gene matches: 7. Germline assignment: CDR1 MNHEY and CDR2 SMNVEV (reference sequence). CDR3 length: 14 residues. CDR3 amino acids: CASSYRDRGNGYTF. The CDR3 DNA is TGTGCCAGCAGCTACCGGGACAGGGGAAATGGCTACACCTTC.

The CDR3: CASSSRTSEFFSYEQYF. CDR3 nucleotides: TGCGCCAGCAGCTCTCGGACTAGCGAATTTTTCTCCTACGAGCAGTACTTC. This chain joins TRBV5-1 and TRBJ2-7; TRBD2 matches 9 bases. The J segment lost 0 bases and the V segment lost 3 bases, leaving 10 bases of the junction unmatched. Germline V lookup: CDR1 SGHRS, CDR2 YFSETQ. This CDR3 spans 17 amino acids.

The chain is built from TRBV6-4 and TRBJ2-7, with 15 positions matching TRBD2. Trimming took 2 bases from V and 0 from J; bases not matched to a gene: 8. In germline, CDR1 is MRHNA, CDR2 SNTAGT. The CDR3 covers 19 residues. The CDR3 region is CASSDRGLAGGRSSYEQYF. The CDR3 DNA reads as TGTGCCAGCAGTGACCGGGGACTAGCGGGAGGCCGCAGCTCCTACGAGCAGTACTTC.

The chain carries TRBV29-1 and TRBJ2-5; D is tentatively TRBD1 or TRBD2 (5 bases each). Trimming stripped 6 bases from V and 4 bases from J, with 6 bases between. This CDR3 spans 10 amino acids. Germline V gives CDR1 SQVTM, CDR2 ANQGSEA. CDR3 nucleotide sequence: TGCAGCGTGAGGGGAGAGACCCAGTACTTC. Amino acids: CSVRGETQYF.

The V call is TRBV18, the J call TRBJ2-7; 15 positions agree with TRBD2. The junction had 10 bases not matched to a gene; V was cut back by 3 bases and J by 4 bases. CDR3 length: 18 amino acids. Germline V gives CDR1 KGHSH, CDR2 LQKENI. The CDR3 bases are TGTGCCAGCTCACCTCCTGGACTAGCGGGAGGGGCCTCATACGAGCAGTACTTC. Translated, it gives CASSPPGLAGGASYEQYF.

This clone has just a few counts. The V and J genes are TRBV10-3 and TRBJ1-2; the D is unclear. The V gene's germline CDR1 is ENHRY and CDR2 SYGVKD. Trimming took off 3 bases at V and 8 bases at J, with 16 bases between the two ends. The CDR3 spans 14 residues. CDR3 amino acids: CAISDHNGPGGYTF. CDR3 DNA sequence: TGTGCCATCAGTGACCATAATGGGCCAGGAGGCTACACCTTC.

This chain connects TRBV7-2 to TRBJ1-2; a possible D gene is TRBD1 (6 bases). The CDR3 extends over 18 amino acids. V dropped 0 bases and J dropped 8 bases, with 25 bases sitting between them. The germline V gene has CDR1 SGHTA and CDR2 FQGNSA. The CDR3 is CASSLAPGRGRYSAGYTF. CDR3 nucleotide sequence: TGTGCCAGCAGCTTAGCGCCCGGCAGGGGACGCTATAGCGCCGGCTACACCTTC.

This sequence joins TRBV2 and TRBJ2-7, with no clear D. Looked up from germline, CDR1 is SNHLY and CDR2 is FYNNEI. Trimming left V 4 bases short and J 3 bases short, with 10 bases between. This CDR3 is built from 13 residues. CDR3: CASSAYDFYEQYF. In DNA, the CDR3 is TGTGCCAGCAGTGCTTACGACTTCTACGAGCAGTACTTC.

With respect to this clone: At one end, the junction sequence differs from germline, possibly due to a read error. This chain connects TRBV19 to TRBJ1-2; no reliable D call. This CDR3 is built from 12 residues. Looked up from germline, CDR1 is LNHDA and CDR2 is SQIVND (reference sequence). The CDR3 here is CASSIGEERQAF. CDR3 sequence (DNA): TGTGCCAGTAGTATAGGTGAGGAGCGGCAGGCCTTC.